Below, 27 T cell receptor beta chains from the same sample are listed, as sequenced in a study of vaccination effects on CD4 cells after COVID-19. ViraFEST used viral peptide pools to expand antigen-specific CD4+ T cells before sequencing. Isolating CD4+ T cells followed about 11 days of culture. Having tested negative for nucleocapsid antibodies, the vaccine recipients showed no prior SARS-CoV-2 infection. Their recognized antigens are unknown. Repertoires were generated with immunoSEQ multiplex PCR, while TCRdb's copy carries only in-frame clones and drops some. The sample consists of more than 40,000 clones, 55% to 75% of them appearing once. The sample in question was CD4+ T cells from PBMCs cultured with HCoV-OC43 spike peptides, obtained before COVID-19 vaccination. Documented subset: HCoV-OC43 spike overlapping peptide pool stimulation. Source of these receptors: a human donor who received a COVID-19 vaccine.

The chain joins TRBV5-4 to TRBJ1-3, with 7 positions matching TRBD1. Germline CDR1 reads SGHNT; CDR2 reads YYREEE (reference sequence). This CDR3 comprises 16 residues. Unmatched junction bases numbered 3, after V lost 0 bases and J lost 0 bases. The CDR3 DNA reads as TGTGCCAGCAGCTTGGGGGACAGCCTCTCTGGAAACACCATATATTTT. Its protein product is CASSLGDSLSGNTIYF. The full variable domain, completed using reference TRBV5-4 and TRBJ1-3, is ETGVTQSPTHLIKTRGQQVTLRCSSQSGHNTVSWYQQALGQGPQFIFQYYREEENGRGNFPPRFSGLQFPNYSSELNVNALELDDSALYLCASSLGDSLSGNTIYFGEGSWLTVV.

The CDR3 reads CAWKTSGRTEQFF. CDR3 DNA sequence: TGTGCCTGGAAAACTAGCGGGAGGACTGAGCAGTTCTTC. The chain recombines TRBV30 with TRBJ2-1; 12 bases line up with TRBD2. This CDR3 contains 13 residues. Trimming took 4 bases from V and 9 from J; bases not matched to a gene: 4. Germline V gives CDR1 GTSNPN, CDR2 SVGIG (reference sequence).

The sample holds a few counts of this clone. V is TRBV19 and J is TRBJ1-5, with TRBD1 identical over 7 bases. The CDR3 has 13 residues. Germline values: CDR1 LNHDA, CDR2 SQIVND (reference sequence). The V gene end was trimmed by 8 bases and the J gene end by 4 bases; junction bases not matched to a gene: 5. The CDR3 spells CASSTGQNQPQHF. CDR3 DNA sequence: TGTGCCAGTTCGACAGGGCAAAATCAGCCCCAGCATTTT.

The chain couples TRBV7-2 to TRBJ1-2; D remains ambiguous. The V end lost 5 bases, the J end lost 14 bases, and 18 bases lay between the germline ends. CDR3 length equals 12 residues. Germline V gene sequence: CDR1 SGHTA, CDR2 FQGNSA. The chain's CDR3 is CASSTQRAPGTF. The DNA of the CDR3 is TGTGCCAGCAGCACGCAGAGGGCGCCGGGAACCTTC.

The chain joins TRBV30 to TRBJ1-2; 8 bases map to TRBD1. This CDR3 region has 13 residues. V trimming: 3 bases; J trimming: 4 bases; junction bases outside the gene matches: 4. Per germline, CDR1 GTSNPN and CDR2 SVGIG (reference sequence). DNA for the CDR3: TGTGCCTGGAGCCCGACAGGGGTCTATGGCTACACCTTC. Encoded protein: CAWSPTGVYGYTF.

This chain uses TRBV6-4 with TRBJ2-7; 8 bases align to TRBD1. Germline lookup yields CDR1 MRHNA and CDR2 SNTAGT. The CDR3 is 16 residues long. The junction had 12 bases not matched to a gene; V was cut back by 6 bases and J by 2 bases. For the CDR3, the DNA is TGTGCCAGCAGAGGGTTTGTGGGACAGGAGACCTACGAGCAGTACTTC. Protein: CASRGFVGQETYEQYF.

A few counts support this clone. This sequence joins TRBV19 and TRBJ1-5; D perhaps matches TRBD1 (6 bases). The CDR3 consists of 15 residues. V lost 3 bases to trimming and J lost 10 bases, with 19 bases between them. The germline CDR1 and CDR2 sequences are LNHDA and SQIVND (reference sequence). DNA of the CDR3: TGTGCCAGTAGTATTACAGGGAATGGATTTGCTCCCCAGCATTTT. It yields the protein CASSITGNGFAPQHF.

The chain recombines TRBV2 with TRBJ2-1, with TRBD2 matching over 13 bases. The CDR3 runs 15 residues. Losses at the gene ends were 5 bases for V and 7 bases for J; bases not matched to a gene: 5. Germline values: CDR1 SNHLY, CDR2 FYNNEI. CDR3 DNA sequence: TGTGCCAGCAGTACTCGGACTAGCGGGAGAAATGAGCAGTTCTTC. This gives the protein CASSTRTSGRNEQFF.

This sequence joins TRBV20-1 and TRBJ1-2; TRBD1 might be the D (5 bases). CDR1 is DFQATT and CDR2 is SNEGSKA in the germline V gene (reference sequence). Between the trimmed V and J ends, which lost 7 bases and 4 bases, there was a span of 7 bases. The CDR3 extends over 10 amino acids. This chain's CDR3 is CSGQSYGYTF. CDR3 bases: TGCAGTGGACAGTCCTATGGCTACACCTTC.

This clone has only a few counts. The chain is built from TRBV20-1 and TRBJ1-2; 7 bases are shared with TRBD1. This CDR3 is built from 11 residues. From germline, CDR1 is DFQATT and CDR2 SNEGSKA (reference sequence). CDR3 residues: CRVDREDGYTF. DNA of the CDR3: TGCAGGGTCGACAGGGAGGATGGCTACACCTTC.

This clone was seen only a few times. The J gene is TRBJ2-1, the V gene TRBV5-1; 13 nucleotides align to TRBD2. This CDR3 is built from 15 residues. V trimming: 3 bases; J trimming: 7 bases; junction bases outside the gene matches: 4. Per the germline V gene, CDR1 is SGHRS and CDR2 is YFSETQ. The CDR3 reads CASSSRTSGSNEQFF. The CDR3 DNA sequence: TGCGCCAGCAGCTCCCGGACTAGCGGGAGTAATGAGCAGTTCTTC.

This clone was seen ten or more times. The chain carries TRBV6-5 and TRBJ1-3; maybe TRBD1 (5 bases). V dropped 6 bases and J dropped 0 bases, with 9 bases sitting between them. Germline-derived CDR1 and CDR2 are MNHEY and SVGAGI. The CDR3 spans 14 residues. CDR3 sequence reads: CASRTGFSGNTIYF. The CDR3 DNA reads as TGTGCCAGCAGAACAGGTTTCTCTGGAAACACCATATATTTT.

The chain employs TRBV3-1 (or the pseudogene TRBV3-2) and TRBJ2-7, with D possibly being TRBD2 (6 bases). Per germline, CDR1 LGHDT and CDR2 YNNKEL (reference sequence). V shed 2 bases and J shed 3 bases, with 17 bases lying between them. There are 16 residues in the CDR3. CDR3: CASSQFREYSFYEQYF. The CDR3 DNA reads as TGTGCCAGCAGCCAATTTCGGGAGTACAGTTTCTACGAGCAGTACTTC.

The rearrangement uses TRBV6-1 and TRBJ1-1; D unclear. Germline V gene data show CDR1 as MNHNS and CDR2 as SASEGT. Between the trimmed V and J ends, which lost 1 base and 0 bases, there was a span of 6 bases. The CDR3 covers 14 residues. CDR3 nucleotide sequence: TGTGCCAGCAGTGAAGACCCCCTGAACACTGAAGCTTTCTTT. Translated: CASSEDPLNTEAFF.

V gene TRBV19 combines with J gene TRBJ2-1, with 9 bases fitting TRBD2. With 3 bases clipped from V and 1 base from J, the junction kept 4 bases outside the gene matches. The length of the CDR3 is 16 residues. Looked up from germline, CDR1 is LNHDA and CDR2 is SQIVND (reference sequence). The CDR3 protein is CASSMRSGRSYNEQFF. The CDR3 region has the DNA TGTGCCAGTAGTATGAGGAGCGGGAGGTCCTACAATGAGCAGTTCTTC.

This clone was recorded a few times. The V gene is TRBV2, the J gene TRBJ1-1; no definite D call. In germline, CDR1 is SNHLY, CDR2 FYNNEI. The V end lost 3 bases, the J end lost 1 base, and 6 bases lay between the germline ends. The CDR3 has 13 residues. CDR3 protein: CASSEAPNTEAFF. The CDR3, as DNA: TGTGCCAGCAGTGAGGCGCCGAACACTGAAGCTTTCTTT.

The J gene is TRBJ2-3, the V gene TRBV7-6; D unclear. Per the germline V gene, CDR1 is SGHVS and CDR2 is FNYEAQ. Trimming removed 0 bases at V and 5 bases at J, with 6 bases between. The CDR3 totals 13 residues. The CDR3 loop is CASSLALEDTQYF. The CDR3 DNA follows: TGTGCCAGCAGCTTAGCCCTCGAAGATACGCAGTATTTT.

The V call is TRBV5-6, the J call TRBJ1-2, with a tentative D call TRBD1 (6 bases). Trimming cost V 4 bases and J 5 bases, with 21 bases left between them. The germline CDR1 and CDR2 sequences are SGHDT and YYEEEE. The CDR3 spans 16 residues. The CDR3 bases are TGTGCCAGCAGCGGGGCCCGTCCAGGGGTAAGGTATGGCTACACCTTC. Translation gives CASSGARPGVRYGYTF.

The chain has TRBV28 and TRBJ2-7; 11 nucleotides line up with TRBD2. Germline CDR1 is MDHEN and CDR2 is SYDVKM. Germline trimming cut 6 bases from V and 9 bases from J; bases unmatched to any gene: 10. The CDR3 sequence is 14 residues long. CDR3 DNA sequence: TGTGCCAGCAGCATAGCGGGAGGGCGGGAGTTGCAGTACTTC. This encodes CASSIAGGRELQYF.

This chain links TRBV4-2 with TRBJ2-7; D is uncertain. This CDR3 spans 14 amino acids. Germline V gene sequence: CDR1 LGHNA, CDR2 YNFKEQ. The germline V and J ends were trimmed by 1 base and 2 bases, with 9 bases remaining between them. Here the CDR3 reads CASSQAGRAYEQYF. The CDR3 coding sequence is TGTGCCAGCAGCCAAGCAGGACGAGCCTACGAGCAGTACTTC.

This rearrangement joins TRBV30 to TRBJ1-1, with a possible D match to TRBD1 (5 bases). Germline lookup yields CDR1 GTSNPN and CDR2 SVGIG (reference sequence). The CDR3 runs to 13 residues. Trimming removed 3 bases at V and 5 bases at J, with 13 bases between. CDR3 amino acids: CAWSRGDLTEAFF. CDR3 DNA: TGTGCCTGGAGCCGAGGGGATCTTACTGAAGCTTTCTTT.

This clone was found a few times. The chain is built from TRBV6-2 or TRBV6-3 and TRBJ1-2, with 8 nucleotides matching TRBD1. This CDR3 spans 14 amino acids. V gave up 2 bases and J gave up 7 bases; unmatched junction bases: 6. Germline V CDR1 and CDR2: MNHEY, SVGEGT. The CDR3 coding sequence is TGTGCCAGCAGTTACACGACAGGGGCGTCTGGCTACACCTTC. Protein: CASSYTTGASGYTF.

The CDR3 coding sequence is TGTGCCACCAGTGATGGTGGTTCCGAGCAGTTCTTC. Translated, it gives CATSDGGSEQFF. The chain carries TRBV24-1 and TRBJ2-1, with no clear D. CDR3 size: 12 residues. The V gene lost 3 bases and the J gene lost 10 bases, with 9 bases spanning the gap. Germline CDR1 KGHDR, CDR2 SFDVKD.

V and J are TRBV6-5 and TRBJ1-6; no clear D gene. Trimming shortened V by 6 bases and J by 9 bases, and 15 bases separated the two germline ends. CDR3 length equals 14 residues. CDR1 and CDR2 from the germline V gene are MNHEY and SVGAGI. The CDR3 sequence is CASSLGLVTSPLHF. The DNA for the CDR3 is TGTGCCAGCAGCCTCGGCCTAGTCACTTCACCCCTCCACTTT.

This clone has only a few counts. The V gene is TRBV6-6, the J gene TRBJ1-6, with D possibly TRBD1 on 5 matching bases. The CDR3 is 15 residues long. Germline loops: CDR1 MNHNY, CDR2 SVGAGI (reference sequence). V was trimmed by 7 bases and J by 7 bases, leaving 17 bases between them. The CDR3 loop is CASNLNRDRNSPLHF. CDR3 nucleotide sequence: TGTGCCAGCAACTTAAACCGGGACCGGAATTCACCCCTCCACTTT.

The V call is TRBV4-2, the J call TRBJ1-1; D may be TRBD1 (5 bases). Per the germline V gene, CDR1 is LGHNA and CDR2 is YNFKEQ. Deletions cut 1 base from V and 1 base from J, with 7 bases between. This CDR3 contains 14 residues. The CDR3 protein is CASSQVQGNTEAFF. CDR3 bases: TGTGCCAGCAGCCAAGTCCAGGGGAACACTGAAGCTTTCTTT.

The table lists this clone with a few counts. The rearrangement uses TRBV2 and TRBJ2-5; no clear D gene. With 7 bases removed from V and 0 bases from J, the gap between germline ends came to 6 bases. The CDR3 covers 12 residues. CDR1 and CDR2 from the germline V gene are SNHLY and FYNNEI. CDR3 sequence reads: CASNLYQETQYF. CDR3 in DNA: TGTGCCAGCAATTTGTACCAAGAGACCCAGTACTTC.